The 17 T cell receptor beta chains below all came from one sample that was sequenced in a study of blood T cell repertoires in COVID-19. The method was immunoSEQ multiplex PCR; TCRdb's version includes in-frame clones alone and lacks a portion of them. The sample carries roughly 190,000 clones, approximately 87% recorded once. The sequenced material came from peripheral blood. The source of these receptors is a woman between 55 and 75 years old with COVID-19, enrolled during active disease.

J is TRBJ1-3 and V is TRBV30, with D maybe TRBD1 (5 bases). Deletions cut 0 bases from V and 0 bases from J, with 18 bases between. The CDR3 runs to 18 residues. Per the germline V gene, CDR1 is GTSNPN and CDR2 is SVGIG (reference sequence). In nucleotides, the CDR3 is TGTGCCTGGAGTGTAGGAGGGTCGGGGCTCTTCTCTGGAAACACCATATATTTT. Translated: CAWSVGGSGLFSGNTIYF.

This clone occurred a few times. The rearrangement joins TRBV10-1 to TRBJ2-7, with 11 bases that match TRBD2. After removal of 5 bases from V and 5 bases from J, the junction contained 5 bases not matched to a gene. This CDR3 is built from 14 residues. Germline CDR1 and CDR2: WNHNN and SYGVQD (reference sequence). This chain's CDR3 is CASSTSGRGHEQYF. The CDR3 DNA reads TGCGCCAGCAGTACTAGCGGGAGAGGCCACGAGCAGTACTTC.

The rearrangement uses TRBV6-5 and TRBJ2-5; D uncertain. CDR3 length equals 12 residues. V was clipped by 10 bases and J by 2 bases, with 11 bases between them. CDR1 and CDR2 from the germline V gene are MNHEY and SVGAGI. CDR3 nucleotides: TGTGCCACCTCACGAGGACAAGAGACCCAGTACTTC. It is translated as CATSRGQETQYF.

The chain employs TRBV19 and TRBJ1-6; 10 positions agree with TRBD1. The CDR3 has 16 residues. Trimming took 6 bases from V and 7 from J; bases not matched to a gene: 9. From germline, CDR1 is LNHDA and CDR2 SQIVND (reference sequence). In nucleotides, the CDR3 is TGTGCCAGTAGAGCCGGGACAGGGGATGGGAATTCACCCCTCCACTTT. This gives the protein CASRAGTGDGNSPLHF.

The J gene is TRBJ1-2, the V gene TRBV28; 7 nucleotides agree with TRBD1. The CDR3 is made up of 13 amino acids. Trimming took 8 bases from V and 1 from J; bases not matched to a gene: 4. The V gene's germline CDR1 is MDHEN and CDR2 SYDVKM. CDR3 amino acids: CASLDRNNYGYTF. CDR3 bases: TGTGCCAGCCTGGACAGGAATAACTATGGCTACACCTTC.

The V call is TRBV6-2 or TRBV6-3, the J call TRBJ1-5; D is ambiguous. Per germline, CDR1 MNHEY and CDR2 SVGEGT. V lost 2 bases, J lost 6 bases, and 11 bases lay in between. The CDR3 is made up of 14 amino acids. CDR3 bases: TGTGCCAGCAGTTACAGGAGGGAAGGTCAGCCCCAGCATTTT. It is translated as CASSYRREGQPQHF.

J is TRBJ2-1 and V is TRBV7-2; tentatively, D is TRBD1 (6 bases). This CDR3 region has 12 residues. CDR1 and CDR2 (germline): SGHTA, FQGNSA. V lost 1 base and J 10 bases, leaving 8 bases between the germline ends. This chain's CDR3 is CASSLGTAEQFF. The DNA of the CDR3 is TGTGCCAGCAGCTTAGGGACAGCCGAGCAGTTCTTC.

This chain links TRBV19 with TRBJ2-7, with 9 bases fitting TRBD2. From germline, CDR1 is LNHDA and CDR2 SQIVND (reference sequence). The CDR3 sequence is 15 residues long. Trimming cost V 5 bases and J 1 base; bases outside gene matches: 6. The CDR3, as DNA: TGTGCCAGTAGTCCCGGACTAGCGCTTTCCTACGAGCAGTACTTC. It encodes CASSPGLALSYEQYF.

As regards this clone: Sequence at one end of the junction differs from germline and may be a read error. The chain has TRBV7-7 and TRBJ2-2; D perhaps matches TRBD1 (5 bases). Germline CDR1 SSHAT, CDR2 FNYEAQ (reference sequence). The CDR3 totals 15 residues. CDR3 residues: CASSLVTANTGELFF. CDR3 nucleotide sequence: TGTGCTAGCAGCTTAGTGACAGCGAACACCGGGGAGCTGTTTTTT.

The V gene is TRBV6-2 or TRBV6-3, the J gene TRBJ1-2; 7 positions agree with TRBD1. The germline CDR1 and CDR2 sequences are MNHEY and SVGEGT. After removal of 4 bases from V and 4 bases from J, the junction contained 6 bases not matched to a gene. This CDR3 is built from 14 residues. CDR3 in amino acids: CASSSTGTSYGYTF. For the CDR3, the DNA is TGTGCCAGCAGTTCGACAGGGACCTCCTATGGCTACACCTTC.

CDR3 protein: CSASHTMNTEAFF. In DNA, the CDR3 is TGCAGTGCTAGTCACACCATGAACACTGAAGCTTTCTTT. This rearrangement joins TRBV20-1 to TRBJ1-1; D ambiguous. Trimming shortened V by 3 bases and J by 0 bases, and 8 bases separated the two germline ends. CDR3 length: 13 residues. Germline loops: CDR1 DFQATT, CDR2 SNEGSKA (reference sequence).

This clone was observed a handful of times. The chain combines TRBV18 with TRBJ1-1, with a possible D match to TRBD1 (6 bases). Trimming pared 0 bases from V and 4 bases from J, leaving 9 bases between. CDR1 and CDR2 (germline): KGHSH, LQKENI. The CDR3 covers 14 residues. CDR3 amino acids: CASSPPNRATEAFF. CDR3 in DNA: TGTGCCAGCTCACCACCGAACAGGGCCACTGAAGCTTTCTTT. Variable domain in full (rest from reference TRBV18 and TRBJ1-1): NAGVMQNPRHLVRRRGQEARLRCSPMKGHSHVYWYRQLPEEGLKFMVYLQKENIIDESGMPKERFSAEFPKEGPSILRIQQVVRGDSAAYFCASSPPNRATEAFFGQGTRLTVV.

CDR3 nucleotide sequence: TGTGCCTGGAGCGCCTTAGGGAGAGGCGGCGAGCAGTACTTC. Its translation: CAWSALGRGGEQYF. This sequence joins TRBV30 and TRBJ2-7; tentatively, D is TRBD2 (5 bases). CDR3 size: 14 residues. Germline V lookup: CDR1 GTSNPN, CDR2 SVGIG (reference sequence). The V end was cut by 3 bases, the J end by 6 bases, with 18 bases between.

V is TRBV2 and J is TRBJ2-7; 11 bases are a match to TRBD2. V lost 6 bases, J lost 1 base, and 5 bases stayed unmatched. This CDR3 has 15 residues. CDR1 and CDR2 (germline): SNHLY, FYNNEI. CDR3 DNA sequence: TGTGCCAGCAGCCGAAGACTAGCGGGATCCTACGAGCAGTACTTC. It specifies CASSRRLAGSYEQYF.

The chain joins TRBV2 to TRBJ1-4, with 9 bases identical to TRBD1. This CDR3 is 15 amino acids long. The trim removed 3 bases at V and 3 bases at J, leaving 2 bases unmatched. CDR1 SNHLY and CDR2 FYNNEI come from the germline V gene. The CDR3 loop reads CASSDRTGANEKLFF. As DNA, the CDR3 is TGTGCCAGCAGTGACAGGACAGGGGCTAATGAAAAACTGTTTTTT.

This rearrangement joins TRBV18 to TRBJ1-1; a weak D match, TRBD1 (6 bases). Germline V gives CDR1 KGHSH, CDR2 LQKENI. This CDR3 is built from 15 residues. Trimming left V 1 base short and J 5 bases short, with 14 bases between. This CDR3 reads CASSPLGGTGTEAFF. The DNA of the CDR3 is TGTGCCAGCTCACCACTAGGGGGAACCGGGACTGAAGCTTTCTTT.

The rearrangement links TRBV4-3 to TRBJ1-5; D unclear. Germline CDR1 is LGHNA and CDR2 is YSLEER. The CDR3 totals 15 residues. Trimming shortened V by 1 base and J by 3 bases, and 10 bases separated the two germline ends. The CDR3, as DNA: TGCGCCAGCAGCCAAGCAGGCAGCCCCAATCAGCCCCAGCATTTT. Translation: CASSQAGSPNQPQHF.